Each of the 28 T cell receptor beta chains below was sequenced from the same sample in a study of OX40 agonist ivuxolimab in advanced cancers. Repertoires were generated with immunoSEQ multiplex PCR, while TCRdb's copy carries only in-frame clones and drops some. The profile shows 70,000 to 85,000 clones, 85% to 95% of them singletons. This material consisted of CD4+ or CD8+ T cells sorted from blood, taken in a trial of the OX40 agonist ivuxolimab. Source of these receptors: an adult with an advanced solid tumor such as melanoma, head and neck, liver or kidney cancer.

This chain links TRBV20-1 with TRBJ2-3, with D maybe TRBD2 (5 bases). The CDR3 contains 11 residues. V lost 4 bases, J lost 5 bases, and 7 bases lay in between. From germline, CDR1 is DFQATT and CDR2 SNEGSKA (reference sequence). The CDR3 bases are TGCAGTGCTACGGGGAAAGATACGCAGTATTTT. Protein product: CSATGKDTQYF.

The chain links TRBV7-8 to TRBJ2-3; 10 bases are shared with TRBD2. The ends lost 1 base at V and 5 bases at J; junction bases unmatched: 6. The V gene's germline CDR1 is SGHVS and CDR2 FQNEAQ. The CDR3 totals 16 residues. The CDR3 coding sequence is TGTGCCAGCAGCTTAGAACTAGCGGGATGGGGAGATACGCAGTATTTT. Translation: CASSLELAGWGDTQYF.

This clone was picked up one time. V and J are TRBV7-8 and TRBJ1-1, with unresolved D. The CDR3 extends over 15 amino acids. CDR1 is SGHVS and CDR2 is FQNEAQ in the germline V gene. The V end lost 5 bases, the J end lost 7 bases, and 20 bases lay between the germline ends. DNA for the CDR3: TGTGCCAGCAGCCCTCATGGAGGTGGAGGCATTGAAGCTTTCTTT. Its translation is CASSPHGGGGIEAFF.

The CDR3 reads CASSPPTYYEQYF. DNA of the CDR3: TGTGCCAGCAGCCCCCCCACTTACTACGAGCAGTACTTC. V is TRBV11-3 and J is TRBJ2-7; D ambiguous. Per the germline V gene, CDR1 is SGHNT and CDR2 is YENEEA. The CDR3 runs 13 residues. The V end lost 5 bases, the J end lost 3 bases, and 11 bases lay between the germline ends.

This clone appeared once. The chain carries TRBV7-9 and TRBJ2-7; TRBD1 matches at 9 bases. Germline CDR1 is SEHNR and CDR2 is FQNEAQ (reference sequence). CDR3 length: 15 residues. V was pared by 8 bases and J by 3 bases, with 11 bases of the junction left unmatched. CDR3: CASVFRTGEHYEQYF. The CDR3 nucleotides are TGTGCCAGCGTTTTCCGGACAGGGGAACACTACGAGCAGTACTTC.

The genes are TRBV18 and TRBJ2-7, with TRBD2 as a possible D gene (5 bases). V shed 2 bases and J shed 0 bases, with 5 bases lying between them. This CDR3 has 13 residues. Germline V gene sequence: CDR1 KGHSH, CDR2 LQKENI. Written as DNA, the CDR3 is TGTGCCAGCTCACCAGACTACTCCTACGAGCAGTACTTC. It specifies CASSPDYSYEQYF.

The chain is built from TRBV15 and TRBJ2-6; possible D gene TRBD1, 6 bases. The CDR3 runs to 17 residues. The V gene lost 4 bases and the J gene lost 4 bases, with 17 bases spanning the gap. Germline values: CDR1 LNHNV, CDR2 YYDKDF (reference sequence). The CDR3 loop reads CATSTHWGLGGANVLTF. CDR3 bases: TGTGCCACCAGCACCCATTGGGGGCTAGGGGGGGCCAACGTCCTGACTTTC. The entire variable domain, with the rest obtained from reference TRBV15 and TRBJ2-6, is as follows: DAMVIQNPRYQVTQFGKPVTLSCSQTLNHNVMYWYQQKSSQAPKLLFHYYDKDFNNEADTPDNFQSRRPNTSFCFLDIRSPGLGDTAMYLCATSTHWGLGGANVLTFGAGSRLTVL.

The rearrangement joins TRBV21-1 to TRBJ2-5; TRBD2, the table's D call, lacks a check against the DNA. TRBV21-1 is an annotated pseudogene. This CDR3 is 14 amino acids long. This chain's CDR3 is CASSKADYQETQYF. In nucleotides, the CDR3 is TGTGCCAGCAGCAAAGCGGACTACCAAGAGACCCAGTACTTC.

DNA of the CDR3: TGTGCCAGCAGCGCTGGGCCTTCCCCCTACGAGCAGTACTTC. This sequence encodes CASSAGPSPYEQYF. The genes are TRBV11-1 and TRBJ2-7, with D unresolved. CDR1 and CDR2 from the germline V gene are SGHAT and FQDESV (reference sequence). The CDR3 is 14 amino acids. Trimming stripped 5 bases from V and 2 bases from J, with 13 bases between.

The V call is TRBV6-5, the J call TRBJ2-7; TRBD1 matches 12 bases. V lost 11 bases to trimming and J lost 6 bases; unmatched junction nucleotides: 8. Germline V CDR1 and CDR2: MNHEY, SVGAGI. This CDR3 has 13 residues. Here the CDR3 reads CASKLGQGAEQYF. DNA for the CDR3: TGTGCCTCGAAACTGGGACAGGGGGCCGAGCAGTACTTC.

The gene calls are TRBV9 and TRBJ1-3, with D tentatively TRBD1 (6 bases). Germline-derived CDR1 and CDR2 are SGDLS and YYNGEE. This CDR3 has 15 residues. Trimming left V 3 bases short and J 2 bases short, with 12 bases between. The CDR3 sequence is CASSDGGGPGNTIYF. CDR3 nucleotide sequence: TGTGCCAGCAGCGACGGCGGGGGGCCTGGAAACACCATATATTTT.

The CDR3 sequence is CASSAGLVHEQYF. DNA for the CDR3: TGTGCCAGCAGCGCCGGACTAGTACACGAGCAGTACTTC. The V and J genes are TRBV5-6 and TRBJ2-7; 7 bases agree with TRBD2. Unmatched junction bases numbered 6, after V lost 4 bases and J lost 5 bases. Per the germline V gene, CDR1 is SGHDT and CDR2 is YYEEEE. There are 13 residues in the CDR3.

The chain recombines TRBV6-4 with TRBJ2-2; D remains unclear. Deletions cut 1 base from V and 7 bases from J, with 7 bases between. Germline V lookup: CDR1 MRHNA, CDR2 SNTAGT. The CDR3 is 13 residues long. The CDR3 sequence: CASSDWPFGELFF. The DNA of the CDR3 is TGTGCCAGCAGTGACTGGCCATTCGGGGAGCTGTTTTTT.

The gene calls are TRBV7-9 and TRBJ2-7; D unclear. The CDR3 spans 12 residues. Germline V CDR1 and CDR2: SEHNR, FQNEAQ (reference sequence). Trimming pared 1 base from V and 5 bases from J, leaving 6 bases between. As DNA, the CDR3 is TGTGCCAGCAGCTTAGGACCCAACGAGCAGTACTTC. Protein: CASSLGPNEQYF.

The genes are TRBV7-8 and TRBJ1-2; TRBD1 agrees at 12 bases. Per germline, CDR1 SGHVS and CDR2 FQNEAQ. Losses at the gene ends were 5 bases for V and 5 bases for J; bases not matched to a gene: 6. The CDR3 has 15 amino acids. CDR3: CASSAGTGGNYGYTF. The CDR3 DNA sequence: TGTGCCAGCAGCGCCGGGACAGGGGGCAATTATGGCTACACCTTC.

The chain couples TRBV5-8 to TRBJ2-1, with 7 bases that match TRBD1. V shed 0 bases and J 8 bases; nucleotides not matched to a gene: 8. CDR1 and CDR2 from the germline V gene are SGHTS and YDEGEE. The CDR3 is 15 residues long. The chain's CDR3 is CASSLGGGEIDEQFF. DNA of the CDR3: TGTGCCAGCAGCTTGGGAGGGGGCGAAATAGATGAGCAGTTCTTC.

This sequence joins TRBV10-2 and TRBJ1-6, with D unresolved. The CDR3 is made up of 15 amino acids. The V end lost 7 bases, the J end lost 12 bases, and 22 bases lay between the germline ends. The germline V gene has CDR1 WSHSY and CDR2 SAAADI. The CDR3 nucleotides read TGCGCCAGCACACCAGAGGAGCCGGCCAGGAGACCCCTCCACTTT. Translated, it gives CASTPEEPARRPLHF.

The V gene is TRBV13, the J gene TRBJ1-2; D is undetermined. The CDR3 spans 13 residues. V lost 0 bases, J lost 3 bases, and 5 bases lay in between. Germline V gives CDR1 PRHDT, CDR2 FYEKMQ (reference sequence). The CDR3 sequence: CASSLGADYGYTF. CDR3 coding DNA: TGTGCCAGCAGCTTAGGGGCAGACTATGGCTACACCTTC. The full variable domain, completed using reference TRBV13 and TRBJ1-2, is AAGVIQSPRHLIKEKRETATLKCYPIPRHDTVYWYQQGPGQDPQFLISFYEKMQSDKGSIPDRFSAQQFSDYHSELNMSSLELGDSALYFCASSLGADYGYTFGSGTRLTVV.

This sequence joins TRBV7-6 and TRBJ2-5; possible D gene TRBD1, 6 bases. Trimming removed 6 bases from V and 1 base from J, with 9 bases in between. Germline V CDR1 and CDR2: SGHVS, FNYEAQ. The CDR3 loop spans 13 amino acids. The CDR3 here is CASRADSQETQYF. As DNA, the CDR3 is TGTGCCAGCAGGGCGGACAGCCAAGAGACCCAGTACTTC.

This chain links TRBV28 with TRBJ2-3; tentative D call: TRBD2 (5 bases). The CDR3 contains 16 residues. Germline assignment: CDR1 MDHEN and CDR2 SYDVKM. V was trimmed by 5 bases and J by 0 bases, leaving 15 bases between them. The CDR3 spells CASSPSGGASTDTQYF. In DNA, the CDR3 is TGTGCCAGCAGTCCCAGCGGTGGCGCTAGCACAGATACGCAGTATTTT.

This clone is a singleton in its sample. The rearrangement joins TRBV18 to TRBJ2-1; no firm D call. The V gene lost 1 base and the J gene lost 9 bases, with 13 bases spanning the gap. Germline CDR1 is KGHSH and CDR2 is LQKENI. This CDR3 has 14 amino acids. The CDR3 spells CASSPREGFGEQFF. CDR3 bases: TGTGCCAGCTCACCACGGGAAGGGTTCGGTGAGCAGTTCTTC. Full variable domain (rest looked up from reference TRBV18 and TRBJ2-1): NAGVMQNPRHLVRRRGQEARLRCSPMKGHSHVYWYRQLPEEGLKFMVYLQKENIIDESGMPKERFSAEFPKEGPSILRIQQVVRGDSAAYFCASSPREGFGEQFFGPGTRLTVL.

This sequence joins TRBV2 and TRBJ2-7, with TRBD1 identical over 11 bases. Germline V CDR1 and CDR2: SNHLY, FYNNEI. After removal of 6 bases from V and 3 bases from J, the junction contained 4 bases not matched to a gene. CDR3 length: 14 residues. The CDR3 here is CASRGQGVIYEQYF. CDR3 sequence (DNA): TGTGCCAGCAGGGGACAGGGGGTCATCTACGAGCAGTACTTC.

The CDR3 sequence: CASSEPGTDLRDGYTF. DNA of the CDR3: TGTGCCAGCAGTGAACCCGGGACAGATCTCCGGGATGGCTACACCTTC. The chain combines TRBV6-1 with TRBJ1-2, with 7 bases fitting TRBD1. The V gene's germline CDR1 is MNHNS and CDR2 SASEGT. J was trimmed by 6 bases and V by 2 bases; bases with no gene match: 12. CDR3 length: 16 residues.

As concerns this clone: A junction boundary mismatches the germline segment, possibly from a read error. This sequence joins TRBV13 and TRBJ1-2, with TRBD1 matching 7 bases. The CDR3 totals 14 residues. The germline CDR1 and CDR2 sequences are PRHDT and FYEKMQ (reference sequence). The chain's CDR3 is CASSVGQAYYGYTF. In nucleotides, the CDR3 is TGTGCCAGCAGCGTAGGACAGGCATACTATGGCTACACCTTC.

The chain has TRBV30 and TRBJ2-3, with TRBD1 identical over 9 bases. This CDR3 has 15 amino acids. Unmatched junction bases numbered 6, after V lost 5 bases and J lost 0 bases. Germline values: CDR1 GTSNPN, CDR2 SVGIG (reference sequence). In DNA, the CDR3 is TGTGCCTGGTCCCCCGGGACAGGGAGCACAGATACGCAGTATTTT. Amino acid sequence: CAWSPGTGSTDTQYF.

V usage is TRBV7-9 and J usage is TRBJ1-1, with D hard to call. V was shortened by 4 bases and J by 11 bases, with 11 bases between the two germline ends. Per the germline V gene, CDR1 is SEHNR and CDR2 is FQNEAQ (reference sequence). The CDR3 is 11 residues long. DNA of the CDR3: TGTGCCAGCAGCTCCCAGGAACGGGCTTTCTTT. Its protein is CASSSQERAFF. Based on the CDR3 plus reference TRBV7-9 and TRBJ1-1, the full variable domain is DTGVSQNPRHKITKRGQNVTFRCDPISEHNRLYWYRQTLGQGPEFLTYFQNEAQLEKSRLLSDRFSAERPKGSFSTLEIQRTEQGDSAMYLCASSSQERAFFGQGTRLTVV.

This clone is a singleton in its sample. This chain uses TRBV9 with TRBJ2-7; D is unclear. The CDR3 contains 14 residues. Per germline, CDR1 SGDLS and CDR2 YYNGEE. Trimming shortened V by 0 bases and J by 2 bases, and 9 bases separated the two germline ends. The chain's CDR3 is CASSVAGGPYEQYF. The CDR3 nucleotides are TGTGCCAGCAGCGTAGCGGGCGGACCCTACGAGCAGTACTTC.

The chain carries TRBV7-9 and TRBJ1-1; D may be TRBD1 (6 bases). CDR3 size: 14 residues. Germline V gives CDR1 SEHNR, CDR2 FQNEAQ (reference sequence). V was pared by 1 base and J by 7 bases, with 13 bases between. CDR3 region: CASSLVGGADEAFF. CDR3 in DNA: TGTGCCAGCAGCTTAGTGGGGGGCGCGGATGAAGCTTTCTTT.